This T cell receptor (beta chain) appears in the sequencing data of a study of cytomegalovirus exposure and HLA in healthy donors. Study results and caveats: Certain indistinguishable V segments, among them TRBV6-2 and TRBV6-3, were excluded.

Primers: 60 Vbeta forward and 13 Jbeta reverse. Clones were read by immunoSEQ multiplex PCR, and TCRdb kept only the in-frame ones, dropping some. The data show about 130,000 clones, roughly 82% seen once. Trimming took off 4 bases at V and 5 bases at J, with 15 bases between the two ends. The CDR3 spans 14 residues. Looked up from germline, CDR1 is SGHRS and CDR2 is YFSETQ. To note about this clone: Its target is not known.

This TCR came from a boy between 10 and 17 years old in good health and CMV-seronegative. J is TRBJ2-5 and V is TRBV5-1; a possible D gene is TRBD2 (6 bases). Sequencing input: PBMCs. CDR3: CASSPTEGRETQYF. Written as DNA, the CDR3 is TGCGCCAGCAGCCCAACCGAGGGGAGGGAGACCCAGTACTTC. Supplemented by reference TRBV5-1 and TRBJ2-5, the full variable domain reads KAGVTQTPRYLIKTRGQQVTLSCSPISGHRSVSWYQQTPGQGLQFLFEYFSETQRNKGNFPGRFSGRQFSNSRSEMNVSTLELGDSALYLCASSPTEGRETQYFGPGTRLLVL.